The present T cell receptor (beta chain) was sequenced within a study of blood T cell repertoires in COVID-19. Study background: COVID-19 samples from acute and convalescent phases originated in the United States, Italy and Spain.

V gave up 1 base and J gave up 0 bases, with 6 bases separating them. The CDR3 spans 15 residues. CDR1 is SGHVS, CDR2 FNYEAQ, per germline. Under the authors' procedure: How many nucleated cells were present was estimated from reference gene primer amplification. Profiled with immunoSEQ multiplex PCR; TCRdb holds only in-frame clones, not every one. V, J and clone size reflect that table, while D and trimming were determined from the DNA. The sample includes around 75,000 clones, 85% to 90% of them seen just once. V usage is TRBV7-6 and J usage is TRBJ2-2; tentatively, D is TRBD1 (6 bases). The sample was peripheral blood. The origin of this receptor is a human donor in a cohort sampled during active COVID-19. In DNA form, the CDR3 reads TGTGCCAGCAGCTTAGGGGACACGAACACCGGGGAGCTGTTTTTT. Protein: CASSLGDTNTGELFF.